This TCR beta chain was documented in a study of blood T cell repertoires in COVID-19. This CDR3 has 16 residues. Per germline, CDR1 SGHTA and CDR2 FQGTGA. Unmatched junction bases numbered 5, after V lost 1 base and J lost 2 bases. Here immunoSEQ multiplex PCR was the method, and the copy in TCRdb shows in-frame clones only, minus some. The sample records 300,000 or so clones, 80% to 90% being singletons. This clone showed up just once. This chain connects TRBV7-3 to TRBJ2-1, with 7 nucleotides matching TRBD2. Sequencing was performed on PBMCs or T cells enriched from blood (not recorded which). This clonotype was obtained from a woman aged 18-29 years who had recovered from COVID-19. The CDR3 protein is CASSLISGMPYNEQFF. For the CDR3, the DNA is TGTGCCAGCAGCTTAATCAGCGGGATGCCCTACAATGAGCAGTTCTTC.